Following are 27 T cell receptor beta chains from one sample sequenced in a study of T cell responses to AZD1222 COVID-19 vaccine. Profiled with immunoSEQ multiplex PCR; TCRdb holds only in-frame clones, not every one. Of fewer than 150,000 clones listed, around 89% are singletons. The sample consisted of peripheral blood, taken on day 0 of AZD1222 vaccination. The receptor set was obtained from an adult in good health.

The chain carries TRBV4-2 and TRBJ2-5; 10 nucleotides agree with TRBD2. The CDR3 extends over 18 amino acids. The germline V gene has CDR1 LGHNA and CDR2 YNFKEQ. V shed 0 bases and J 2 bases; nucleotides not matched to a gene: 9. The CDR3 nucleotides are TGTGCCAGCAGCCAAGATCCACAAGCGGGGGGGTTTCAAGAGACCCAGTACTTC. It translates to CASSQDPQAGGFQETQYF.

CDR3 bases: TGTGCCAGCAGTCAGGGGACAGCCCCTTACTATGGCTACACCTTC. The encoded protein is CASSQGTAPYYGYTF. The chain employs TRBV5-6 and TRBJ1-2; TRBD1 agrees at 7 bases. In germline, CDR1 is SGHDT, CDR2 YYEEEE. This CDR3 has 15 amino acids. The junction had 10 bases not matched to a gene; V was cut back by 5 bases and J by 3 bases.

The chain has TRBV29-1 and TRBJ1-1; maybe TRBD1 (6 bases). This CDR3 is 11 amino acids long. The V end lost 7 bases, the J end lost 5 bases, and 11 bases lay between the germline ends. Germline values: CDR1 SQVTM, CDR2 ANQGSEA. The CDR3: CSARGNTEAFF. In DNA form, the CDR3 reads TGCAGCGCCAGGGGTAATACTGAAGCTTTCTTT.

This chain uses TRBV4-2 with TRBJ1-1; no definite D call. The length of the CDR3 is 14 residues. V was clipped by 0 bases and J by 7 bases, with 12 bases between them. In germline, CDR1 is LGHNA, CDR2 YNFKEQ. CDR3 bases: TGTGCCAGCAGCCAAGATTTACAAGACGGTGAAGCTTTCTTT. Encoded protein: CASSQDLQDGEAFF.

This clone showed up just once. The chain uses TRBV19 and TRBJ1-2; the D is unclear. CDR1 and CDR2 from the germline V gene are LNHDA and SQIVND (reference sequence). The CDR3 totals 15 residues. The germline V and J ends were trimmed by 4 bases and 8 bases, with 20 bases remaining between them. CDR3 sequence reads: CASSNAAVRNRGYTF. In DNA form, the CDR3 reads TGTGCCAGTAGTAATGCTGCGGTTCGGAACCGGGGCTACACCTTC.

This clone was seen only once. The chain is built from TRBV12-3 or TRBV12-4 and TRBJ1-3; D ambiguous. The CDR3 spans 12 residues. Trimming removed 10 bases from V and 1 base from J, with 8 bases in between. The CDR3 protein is CANLHSGNTIYF. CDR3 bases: TGTGCCAACCTGCATTCTGGAAACACCATATATTTT.

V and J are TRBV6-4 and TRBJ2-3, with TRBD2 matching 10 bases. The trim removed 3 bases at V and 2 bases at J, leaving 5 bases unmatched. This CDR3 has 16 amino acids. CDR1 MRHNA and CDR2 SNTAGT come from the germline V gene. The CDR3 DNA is TGTGCCAGCAGTGAGTCTAGCGGGGGAGCCACAGATACGCAGTATTTT. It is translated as CASSESSGGATDTQYF.

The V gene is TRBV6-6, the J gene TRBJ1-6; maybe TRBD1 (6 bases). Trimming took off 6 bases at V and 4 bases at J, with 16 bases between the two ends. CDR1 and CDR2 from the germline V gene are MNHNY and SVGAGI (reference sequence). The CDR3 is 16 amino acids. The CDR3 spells CASRTGASLYNSPLHF. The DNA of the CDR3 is TGTGCCAGCAGGACGGGGGCTTCCCTTTATAATTCACCCCTCCACTTT.

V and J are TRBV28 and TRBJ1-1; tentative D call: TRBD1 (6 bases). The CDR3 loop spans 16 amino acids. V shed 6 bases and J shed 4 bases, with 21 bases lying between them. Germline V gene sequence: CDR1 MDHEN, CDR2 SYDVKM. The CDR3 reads CASSSDGGGVSTEAFF. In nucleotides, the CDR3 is TGTGCCAGCAGCAGCGATGGAGGGGGGGTCTCCACTGAAGCTTTCTTT.

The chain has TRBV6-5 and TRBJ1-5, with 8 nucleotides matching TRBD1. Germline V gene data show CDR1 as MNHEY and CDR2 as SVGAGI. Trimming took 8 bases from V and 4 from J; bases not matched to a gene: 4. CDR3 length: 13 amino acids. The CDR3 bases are TGTGCCAGCCGGACAGGGCCTAATCAGCCCCAGCATTTT. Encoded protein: CASRTGPNQPQHF.

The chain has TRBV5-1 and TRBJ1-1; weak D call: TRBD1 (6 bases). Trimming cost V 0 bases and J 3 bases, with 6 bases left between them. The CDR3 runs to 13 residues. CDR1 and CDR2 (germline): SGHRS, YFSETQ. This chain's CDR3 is CASSLAGDTEAFF. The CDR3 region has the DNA TGCGCCAGCAGCTTGGCAGGGGACACTGAAGCTTTCTTT.

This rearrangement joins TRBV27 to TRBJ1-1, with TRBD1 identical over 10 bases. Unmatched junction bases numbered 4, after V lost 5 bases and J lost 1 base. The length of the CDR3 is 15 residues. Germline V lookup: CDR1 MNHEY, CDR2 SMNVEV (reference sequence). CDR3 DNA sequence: TGTGCCAGCAGTCGACAGGGGGCGGGGAACACTGAAGCTTTCTTT. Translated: CASSRQGAGNTEAFF.

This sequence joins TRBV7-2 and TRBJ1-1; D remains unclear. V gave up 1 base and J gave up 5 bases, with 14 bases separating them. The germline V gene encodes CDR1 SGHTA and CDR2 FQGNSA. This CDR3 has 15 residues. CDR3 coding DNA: TGTGCCAGCAGCTTAGTAGCGGGCCTGGGGACTGAAGCTTTCTTT. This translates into CASSLVAGLGTEAFF.

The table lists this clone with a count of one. CDR3 DNA: TGTGCCAGCAGCGGGAGGGGTTACATTCAGTACTTC. This translates into CASSGRGYIQYF. The V and J genes are TRBV12-3 or TRBV12-4 and TRBJ2-4; 8 bases are a match to TRBD2. CDR3 length: 12 amino acids. V lost 6 bases, J lost 8 bases, and 3 bases stayed unmatched.

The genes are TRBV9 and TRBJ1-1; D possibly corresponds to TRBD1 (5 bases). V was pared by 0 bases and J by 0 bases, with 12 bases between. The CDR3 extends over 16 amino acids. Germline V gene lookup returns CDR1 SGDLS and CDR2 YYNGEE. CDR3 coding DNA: TGTGCCAGCAGCGTAGAGGCAGGGAACATGAACACTGAAGCTTTCTTT. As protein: CASSVEAGNMNTEAFF.

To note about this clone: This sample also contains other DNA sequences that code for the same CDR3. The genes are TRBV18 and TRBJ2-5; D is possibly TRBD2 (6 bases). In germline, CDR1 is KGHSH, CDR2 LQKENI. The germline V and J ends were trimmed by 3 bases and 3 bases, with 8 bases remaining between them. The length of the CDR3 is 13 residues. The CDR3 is CASSPPGEETQYF. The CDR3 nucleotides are TGTGCCAGCTCACCTCCGGGGGAAGAGACCCAGTACTTC.

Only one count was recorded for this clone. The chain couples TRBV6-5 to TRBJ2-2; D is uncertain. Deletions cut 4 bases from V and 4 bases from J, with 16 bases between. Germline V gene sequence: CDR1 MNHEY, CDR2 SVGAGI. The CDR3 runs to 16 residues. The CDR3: CASSSAWLPGTGELFF. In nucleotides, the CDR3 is TGTGCCAGCAGTTCCGCGTGGCTGCCTGGCACCGGGGAGCTGTTTTTT.

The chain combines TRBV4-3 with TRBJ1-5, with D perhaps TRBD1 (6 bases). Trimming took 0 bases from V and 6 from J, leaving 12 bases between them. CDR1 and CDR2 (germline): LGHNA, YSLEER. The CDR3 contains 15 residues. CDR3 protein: CASSQDLGGVQPQHF. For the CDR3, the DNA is TGCGCCAGCAGCCAAGATCTCGGGGGCGTTCAGCCCCAGCATTTT.

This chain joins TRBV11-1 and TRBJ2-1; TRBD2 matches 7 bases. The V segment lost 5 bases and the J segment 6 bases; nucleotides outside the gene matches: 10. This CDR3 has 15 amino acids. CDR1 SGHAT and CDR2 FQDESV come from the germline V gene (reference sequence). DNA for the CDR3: TGTGCCAGCAGCAGCGGGGCAATGCTAGCCAATGAGCAGTTCTTC. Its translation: CASSSGAMLANEQFF.

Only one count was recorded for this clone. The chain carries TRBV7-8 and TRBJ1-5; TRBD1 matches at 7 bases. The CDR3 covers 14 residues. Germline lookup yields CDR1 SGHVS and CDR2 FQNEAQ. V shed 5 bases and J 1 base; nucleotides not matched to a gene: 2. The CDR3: CASSETGSNQPQHF. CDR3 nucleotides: TGTGCCAGCAGCGAGACAGGGAGCAATCAGCCCCAGCATTTT.

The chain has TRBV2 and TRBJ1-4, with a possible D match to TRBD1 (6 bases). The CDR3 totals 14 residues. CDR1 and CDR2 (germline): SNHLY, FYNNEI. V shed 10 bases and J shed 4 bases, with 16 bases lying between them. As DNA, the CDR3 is TGTGCCACCTCAATGGACAGTCGTAATGAAAAACTGTTTTTT. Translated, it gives CATSMDSRNEKLFF. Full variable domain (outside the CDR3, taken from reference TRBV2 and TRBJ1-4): EPEVTQTPSHQVTQMGQEVILRCVPISNHLYFYWYRQILGQKVEFLVSFYNNEISEKSEIFDDQFSVERPDGSNFTLKIRSTKLEDSAMYFCATSMDSRNEKLFFGSGTQLSVL.

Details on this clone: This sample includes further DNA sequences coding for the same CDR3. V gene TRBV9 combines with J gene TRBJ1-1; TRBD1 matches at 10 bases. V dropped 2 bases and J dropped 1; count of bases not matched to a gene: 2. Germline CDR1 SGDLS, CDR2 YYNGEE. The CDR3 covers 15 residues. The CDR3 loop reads CASSVGTGANTEAFF. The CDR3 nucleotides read TGTGCCAGCAGCGTCGGGACAGGGGCGAACACTGAAGCTTTCTTT.

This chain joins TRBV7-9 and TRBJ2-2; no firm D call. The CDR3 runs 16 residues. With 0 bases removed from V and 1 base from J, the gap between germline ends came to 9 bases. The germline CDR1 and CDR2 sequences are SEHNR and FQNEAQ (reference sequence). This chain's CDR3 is CASSLALTLNTGELFF. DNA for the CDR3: TGTGCCAGCAGCTTAGCGCTAACATTGAACACCGGGGAGCTGTTTTTT. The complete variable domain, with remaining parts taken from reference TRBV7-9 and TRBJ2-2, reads DTGVSQNPRHKITKRGQNVTFRCDPISEHNRLYWYRQTLGQGPEFLTYFQNEAQLEKSRLLSDRFSAERPKGSFSTLEIQRTEQGDSAMYLCASSLALTLNTGELFFGEGSRLTVL.

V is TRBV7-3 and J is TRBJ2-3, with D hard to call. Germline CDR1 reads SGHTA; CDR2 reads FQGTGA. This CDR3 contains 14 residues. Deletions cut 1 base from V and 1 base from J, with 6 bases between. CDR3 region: CASSLNPGTDTQYF. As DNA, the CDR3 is TGTGCCAGCAGCTTAAATCCTGGCACAGATACGCAGTATTTT.

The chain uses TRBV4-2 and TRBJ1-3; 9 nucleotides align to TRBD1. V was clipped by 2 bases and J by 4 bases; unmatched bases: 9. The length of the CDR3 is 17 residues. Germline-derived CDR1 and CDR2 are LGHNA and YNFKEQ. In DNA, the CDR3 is TGTGCCAGCAGCCAACCTCCGGGACAGGGTTTGGGAAACACCATATATTTT. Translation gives CASSQPPGQGLGNTIYF.

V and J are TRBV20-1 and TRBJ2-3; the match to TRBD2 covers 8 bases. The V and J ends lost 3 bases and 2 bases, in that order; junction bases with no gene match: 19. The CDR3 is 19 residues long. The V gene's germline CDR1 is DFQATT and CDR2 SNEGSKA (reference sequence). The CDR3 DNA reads TGCAGTGCTAGTCTAAGTGGTAGCGGGGTTCCTTACACCACAGATACGCAGTATTTT. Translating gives CSASLSGSGVPYTTDTQYF.

CDR3 amino acids: CASGTGLSQETQYF. CDR3 DNA: TGTGCCAGCGGGACAGGACTATCCCAAGAGACCCAGTACTTC. The chain carries TRBV18 and TRBJ2-5; 8 bases match TRBD1. The CDR3 is 14 residues long. Germline V CDR1 and CDR2: KGHSH, LQKENI. V trimming: 8 bases; J trimming: 1 base; junction bases outside the gene matches: 6.